This TCR beta chain was recovered during a study of early T cells in non-severe SARS-CoV-2 infection (dated by TCRdb to the early 2020s). Some background on the complete study: TCR sequencing used bulk RNA from unsorted whole blood, so alpha and beta chains could not be paired. The full study reports these points: Matching against VDJdb was skewed toward anti-spike CD8 responses, likely underestimated virus-specific expansions, and missed private and CD4 specificities.

Receptors were amplified or captured by 5' RACE. The listed sequencing device is NextSeq 500. The TCR library protocol attached unique molecular identifiers to individual cDNA molecules to correct for sequencing error and PCR bias. Both TCR alpha and beta chains were sequenced, and tight co-correlation was observed between alpha and beta sequence abundances in each sample. The authors processed their data as follows. V gene, J gene and CDR3 annotation of TCR sequences was performed with Decombinator V4. Expanded TCRs were defined as changing significantly between any two time points under a Poisson model with p below 0.0001. TCR abundances were normalised to the total number of TCRs sequenced per sample and expressed as counts per million. TRAV1-2 paired with TRAJ12, TRAJ20 or TRAJ33 defined MAIT TCRs, while TRAV10 paired with TRAJ18 defined iNKT TCRs. VDJdb, accessed 1 November 2021, was searched for CMV, EBV and SARS-CoV-2 annotated TCRs, excluding TCRs annotated for multiple antigens. TCRdb took the public reads, trimmed them with fastp at Q25, ran MiXCR for clone calling and kept in-frame beta chains. Identical CDR3 proteins give one entry, which carries the most common genes and DNA. Here the V and J calls rest on TCRdb's processing, not on the authors' analysis. The sample contains 20,000 to 30,000 distinct CDR3 sequences, less than 7% of them found a single time. The ten largest clones capture about 2.6% of the sample.

The study was a case-control design nested within a healthcare worker cohort in London, UK, with weekly nasopharyngeal swab PCR tests and blood sampling. Healthcare workers were enrolled in the week of the UK lockdown, from 23 to 31 March 2020, and were followed every week for up to roughly 15 weeks. In its sample, this clonotype was seen many times. Its cognate antigen has yet to be identified. The input lacks base qualities; no much larger clone sits a single base away. A distance of 16 bases separates the germline ends of V and J, which lose 7 bases and 3 bases respectively. From the cysteine up to the phenylalanine, the CDR3 has a length of 15 residues. Of all the DNA, just the CDR3 is kept, 45 bases in frame from base 1. CDR1 and CDR2 (MNHNY, SVGAGI) derive from the germline V gene (reference sequence).

The sequencing input was whole blood. The TCR originated in an adult who was a healthcare worker with PCR-confirmed SARS-CoV-2 infection or an uninfected control (not recorded which). The chain joins TRBV6-6 to TRBJ2-1; the D gene is perhaps TRBD1 or TRBD2, as each covers 6 bases. The CDR3 corresponds to CASTGGRKGYNEQFF. In nucleotides, the sequence is TGTGCCAGCACCGGGGGCAGGAAGGGCTACAATGAGCAGTTCTTC.